This TCR beta chain stems from a study of tumor-infiltrating lymphocytes in primary liver carcinoma. Total RNA amounting to roughly 480 ng was the source from which TCR beta cDNA was made with a constant-region primer. Three rounds of nested multiplex PCR with slightly modified ARM-PCR produced TCR beta libraries. Investigators reported that the first two PCR rounds, at roughly 10 cycles each, used TRBV1-TRBV30 forward primers with a C-beta reverse primer. TCRdb called the multiplex PCR reads again in MiXCR, with one record for every CDR3 protein. This table holds more than 100,000 distinct CDR3 sequences, about two thirds found once. A remark on this clonotype: Its cognate antigen is unknown. One junction end disagrees with the germline gene, perhaps due to a read error.

Extraction of RNA together with DNA used about 18-31 mg of unsorted bulk tissue. CDR1 and CDR2 (germline): SQVTM, ANQGSEA. The CDR3 runs to 13 residues. Study conclusions and caveats: The overlap of tumor-adjacent and tumor-blood pairs was smaller than that of tumor region pairs.

The sequence was collected from an older woman with primary liver carcinoma and hepatitis B virus infection. The sequenced sample consisted of tumor-adjacent normal liver tissue. The chain employs TRBV29-1 and TRBJ2-7; 8 bases align to TRBD1. Here the CDR3 reads CSAAGGAFGERYF. CDR3 nucleotides: TGTAGCGCTGCAGGGGGCGCTTTCGGCGAGCGGTACTTC.